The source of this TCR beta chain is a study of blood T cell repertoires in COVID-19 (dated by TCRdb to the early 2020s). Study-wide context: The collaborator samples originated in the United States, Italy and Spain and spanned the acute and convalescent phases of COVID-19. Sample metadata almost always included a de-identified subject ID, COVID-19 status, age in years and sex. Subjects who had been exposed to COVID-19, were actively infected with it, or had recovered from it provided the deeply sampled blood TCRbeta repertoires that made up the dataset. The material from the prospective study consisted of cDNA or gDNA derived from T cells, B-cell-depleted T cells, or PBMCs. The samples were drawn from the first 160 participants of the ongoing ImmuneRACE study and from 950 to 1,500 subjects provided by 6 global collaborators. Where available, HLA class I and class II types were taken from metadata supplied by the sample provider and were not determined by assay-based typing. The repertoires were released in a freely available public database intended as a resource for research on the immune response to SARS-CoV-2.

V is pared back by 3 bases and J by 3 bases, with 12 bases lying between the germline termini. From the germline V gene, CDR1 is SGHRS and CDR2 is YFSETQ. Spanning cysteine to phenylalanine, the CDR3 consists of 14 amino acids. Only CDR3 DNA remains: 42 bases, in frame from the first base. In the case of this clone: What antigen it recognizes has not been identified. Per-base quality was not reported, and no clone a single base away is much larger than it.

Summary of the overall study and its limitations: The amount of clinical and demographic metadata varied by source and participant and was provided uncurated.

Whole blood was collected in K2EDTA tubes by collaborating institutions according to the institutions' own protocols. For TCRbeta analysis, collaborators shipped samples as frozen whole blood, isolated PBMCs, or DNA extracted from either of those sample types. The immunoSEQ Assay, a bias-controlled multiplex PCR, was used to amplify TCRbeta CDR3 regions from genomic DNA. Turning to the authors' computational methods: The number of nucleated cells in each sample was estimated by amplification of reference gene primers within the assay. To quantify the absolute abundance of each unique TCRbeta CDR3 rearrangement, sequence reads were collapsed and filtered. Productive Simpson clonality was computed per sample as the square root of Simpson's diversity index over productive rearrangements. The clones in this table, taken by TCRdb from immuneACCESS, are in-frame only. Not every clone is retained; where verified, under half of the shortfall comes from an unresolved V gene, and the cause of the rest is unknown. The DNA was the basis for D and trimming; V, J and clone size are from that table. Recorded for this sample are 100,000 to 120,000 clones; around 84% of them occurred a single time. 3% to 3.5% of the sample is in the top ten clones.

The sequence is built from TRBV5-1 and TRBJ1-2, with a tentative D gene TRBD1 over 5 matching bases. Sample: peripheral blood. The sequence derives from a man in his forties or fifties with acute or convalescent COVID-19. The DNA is TGCGCCAGCAGCTCGGACCCAGGGTACTATGGCTACACCTTC. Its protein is CASSSDPGYYGYTF.